This TCR beta chain was captured by sequencing in a study of vaccination and CD4 T cells after COVID-19. Study-level information: The stimulus for the cells was overlapping spike peptides derived from SARS-CoV-2, HCoV-NL63, HCoV-OC43 and HCoV-229E.

Specified treatment: roughly nine-day PBMC culture with coronavirus spike peptide pools or control peptides (ViraFEST assay). Cultures of PBMCs, approximately 2 million per well, were set up with roughly 11 IU/ml IL-2 and approximately 9.7 ug/ml peptide pools. Investigators isolated CD4+ T cells by negative selection after around ten days of culture. For this clonotype: Its antigen remains unidentified.

Sequenced with the Oncomine TCR Beta short-read assay was DNA taken from cultured CD4+ T cells. TCRdb recomputed calls from the PCR reads with MiXCR, one row per CDR3 protein. Here the sample spans approximately 9,500 distinct CDR3 sequences, approximately 26% being singletons. Trimming stripped 6 bases from V and 0 bases from J, with 17 bases between. The CDR3 spans 17 residues. This material consisted of CD4+ T cells from blood, cultured in vitro, taken before SARS-CoV-2 vaccination. This sequence originates from a human donor who received a COVID-19 vaccine. The chain carries TRBV12-3 or TRBV12-4 and TRBJ2-2; D possibly corresponds to TRBD2 (7 bases). The CDR3 protein is CASSLMGGGANTGELFF. DNA for the CDR3: TGTGCCAGCAGCCTGATGGGGGGGGGCGCGAACACCGGGGAGCTGTTTTTT.